The 12 T cell receptor beta chains in this list originate from one sample, sequenced in a study of shared T cell receptors in the human thymus. Here immunoSEQ multiplex PCR was the method, and the copy in TCRdb shows in-frame clones only, minus some. Here the sample spans about 660,000 clones, approximately 90% being singletons. These records were also assigned to another study, of human thymus T cells.

Sample: thymocytes. The receptors stem from a boy in the first two years of life with a congenital heart defect.

This clone was seen a single time. CDR3 residues: CASSWTSTKQETQYF. The CDR3 region has the DNA TGTGCCAGCAGCTGGACTTCGACGAAGCAAGAGACCCAGTACTTC. The V call is TRBV11-2, the J call TRBJ2-5, with a tentative D call TRBD2 (5 bases). Trimming left V 4 bases short and J 2 bases short, with 14 bases between. Germline values: CDR1 SGHAT, CDR2 FQNNGV. The CDR3 extends over 15 amino acids.

The chain couples TRBV7-2 to TRBJ2-7; 8 nucleotides line up with TRBD1. In germline, CDR1 is SGHTA, CDR2 FQGNSA. CDR3 length equals 15 residues. J gave up 1 base and V 7 bases, and 9 bases lay outside the gene matches. For the CDR3, the DNA is TGTGCCAGCACCCAGGGGGCGGGGTGGTCCTACGAGCAGTACTTC. As protein: CASTQGAGWSYEQYF.

The J gene is TRBJ2-7, the V gene TRBV12-5; the match to TRBD1 covers 9 bases. From germline, CDR1 is LGHNT and CDR2 FRNRAP. The length of the CDR3 is 15 residues. V lost 4 bases, J lost 3 bases, and 7 bases stayed unmatched. The CDR3 coding sequence is TGTGCTAGTGGTTATCTCCGGGACAGGGTCTACGAGCAGTACTTC. Amino acids: CASGYLRDRVYEQYF.

CDR3 residues: CASSQDRGGELFF. The CDR3 bases are TGCGCCAGCAGCCAAGATAGAGGGGGCGAACTGTTTTTT. This chain joins TRBV4-1 and TRBJ1-4, with 7 bases aligning to TRBD1. The V gene's germline CDR1 is MGHRA and CDR2 YSYEKL. V lost 0 bases, J lost 12 bases, and 4 bases stayed unmatched. The CDR3 spans 13 residues.

The chain couples TRBV4-1 to TRBJ2-3; a weak D match, TRBD2 (6 bases). The CDR3 is 16 amino acids. Trimming left V 0 bases short and J 3 bases short, with 13 bases between. CDR1 is MGHRA, CDR2 YSYEKL, per germline. CDR3 DNA sequence: TGCGCCAGCAGCCAAGATCCCCACCGGGGGACAGATACGCAGTATTTT. It yields the protein CASSQDPHRGTDTQYF.

J is TRBJ2-7 and V is TRBV9, with a weak D call TRBD1 (6 bases). V lost 3 bases and J lost 0, with 16 bases in between. CDR1 is SGDLS and CDR2 is YYNGEE in the germline V gene. The CDR3 is made up of 16 amino acids. In DNA form, the CDR3 reads TGTGCCAGCAGCGCACCCAACGGGACACACTCCTACGAGCAGTACTTC. Protein product: CASSAPNGTHSYEQYF.

Note on this clone: The same CDR3 arises from other DNA sequences in this sample as well. The V gene is TRBV28, the J gene TRBJ2-7; D not resolved. This CDR3 is 13 amino acids long. Trimming pared 0 bases from V and 0 bases from J, leaving 3 bases between. In germline, CDR1 is MDHEN, CDR2 SYDVKM. The CDR3 protein is CASSLCSSYEQYF. The CDR3 nucleotides are TGTGCCAGCAGTTTATGCAGCTCCTACGAGCAGTACTTC.

The chain carries TRBV25-1 and TRBJ1-1, with D maybe TRBD1 (6 bases). Germline V lookup: CDR1 MGHDK, CDR2 SYGVNS. The CDR3 contains 13 residues. V gave up 6 bases and J gave up 1 base, with 9 bases separating them. The CDR3 coding sequence is TGTGCCAGCAGCGGACAGCGGAACACTGAAGCTTTCTTT. Translation gives CASSGQRNTEAFF.

This chain uses TRBV19 with TRBJ2-1; 11 nucleotides agree with TRBD2. Looked up from germline, CDR1 is LNHDA and CDR2 is SQIVND (reference sequence). Losses at the gene ends were 5 bases for V and 7 bases for J; bases not matched to a gene: 7. The CDR3 loop spans 15 amino acids. In DNA form, the CDR3 reads TGTGCCAGTAGTTATGTAGCGGGAGGGCCGAATGAGCAGTTCTTC. It is translated as CASSYVAGGPNEQFF.

The CDR3 is CASSLAGRGNEQFF. The CDR3 bases are TGTGCCAGCAGCTTAGCGGGGCGGGGGAATGAGCAGTTCTTC. J is TRBJ2-1 and V is TRBV7-6, with TRBD2 matching over 7 bases. The CDR3 covers 14 residues. From germline, CDR1 is SGHVS and CDR2 FNYEAQ. Trimming cost V 0 bases and J 7 bases; bases outside gene matches: 3.

The chain recombines TRBV18 with TRBJ2-1; TRBD2 aligns across 9 bases. V lost 0 bases to trimming and J lost 0 bases; unmatched junction nucleotides: 9. CDR1 and CDR2 from the germline V gene are KGHSH and LQKENI. This CDR3 has 19 amino acids. CDR3 DNA: TGTGCCAGCTCACCACCGGTGCCCAGCGGGGGGAGCTCCTACAATGAGCAGTTCTTC. Its protein product is CASSPPVPSGGSSYNEQFF.

Here the CDR3 reads CASSFVADPNTGELFF. CDR3 DNA sequence: TGCGCCAGCAGCTTTGTAGCGGACCCGAACACCGGGGAGCTGTTTTTT. This sequence joins TRBV5-1 and TRBJ2-2, with D possibly matching TRBD2 (6 bases). Germline loops: CDR1 SGHRS, CDR2 YFSETQ. The V end lost 2 bases, the J end lost 0 bases, and 11 bases lay between the germline ends. The CDR3 length is 16 residues. Filled out from reference TRBV5-1 and TRBJ2-2, the complete variable domain reads KAGVTQTPRYLIKTRGQQVTLSCSPISGHRSVSWYQQTPGQGLQFLFEYFSETQRNKGNFPGRFSGRQFSNSRSEMNVSTLELGDSALYLCASSFVADPNTGELFFGEGSRLTVL.